The T cell receptor (beta chain) under discussion was sequenced for a study of technical replicates of blood from several donors (TCRdb year 2017). Receptors were amplified or captured by the immunoSEQ multiplex PCR assay. TCRdb re-hosts the immuneACCESS table, in-frame sequences only. Its copies lack some clones; in the studies checked, an unresolved V gene accounts for under half of them, and the cause for the rest is not known. This sample comprises around 63,000 clones, 80% to 95% of them detected only once. The top ten hold roughly 4.2% of the sample. To note about this clone: It lacks a known antigen. No much larger clone exists at a distance of one base, and base qualities are not known.

The CDR3 holds 15 amino acids from the cysteine to the phenylalanine. Just CDR3 DNA is preserved here, 45 bases in frame from base 1. CDR1 and CDR2 are read off the germline V gene (reference sequence) as MNHNY and SVGAGI. The junction shows trimming of 4 bases on V and 4 bases on J, plus 11 bases between the germline ends. The clonotype comes from a human donor in good health. Some clones in this sample may be carry-over from other donors' samples. The sequenced sample consisted of PBMCs. This chain joins TRBV6-6 to TRBJ1-6; no D gene call is confident. For the CDR3, the sequence is CASSSEHVYNSPLHF. The bases read TGTGCCAGCAGTTCCGAACACGTTTATAATTCACCCCTCCACTTT.